These T cell receptor beta chains were read from a single sample in a study of blood T cell repertoires in COVID-19. Assay used: immunoSEQ multiplex PCR; TCRdb lists only in-frame clones, some missing. This sample has roughly 100,000 clones, with about 75% found just once. Sequencing was performed on peripheral blood. The receptors stem from a woman older than 75 with acute or convalescent COVID-19. Both conserved end residues are part of each CDR3. The D gene is left open where the match is weak. Some rows mark clone size as missing; the rest say once, few, many or name a class of expanded clone.

>-|TRBJ1-2|TRBV29-1|-
TGCAGCGTCAGCGCCGGCCAGGGTTCGTGGGGCTACACCTTC
CSVSAGQGSWGYTF
>-|TRBJ1-1|TRBV29-1|TRBD1
TGCAGCGTGGGACAGGGGGCGCGAATGAACACTGAAGCTTTCTTT
CSVGQGARMNTEAFF
>-|TRBJ1-5|TRBV7-2|-
TGTGCCAGCAGCCGCACAATTAACAGGGATCAGCCCCAGCATTTT
CASSRTINRDQPQHF
>-|TRBJ1-3|TRBV6-6|-
TGTGCCAGCAGGCAAGTCGGGACTGGAAACACCATATATTTT
CASRQVGTGNTIYF
>medium-sized|TRBJ1-2|TRBV6-5|-
TGTGCCAGCAGTTACTCGGGCCAGGGCGGCTATGGCTACACCTTC
CASSYSGQGGYGYTF
>once|TRBJ1-2|TRBV12-2|-
TGTGCAAGTCGCTTAAAAGGAGGGGCGGCTGGCTACACCTTC
CASRLKGGAAGYTF
>-|TRBJ1-1|TRBV5-1|-
TGCGCCAGCAGCTTGGGGGCCAACACTGAAGCTTTCTTT
CASSLGANTEAFF
>-|TRBJ2-1|TRBV6-2/TRBV6-3|TRBD1
TGTGCCAGCAGTTCAGATGACAGGGGAAGCTACAATGAGCAGTTCTTC
CASSSDDRGSYNEQFF
>-|TRBJ2-1|TRBV4-3|TRBD2
TGCGCCAGCAGCCACGCCGGGACTAGCGCCCTTGGTGAGCAGTTCTTC
CASSHAGTSALGEQFF
>-|TRBJ2-7|TRBV6-5|TRBD1
TGTGCCAGCAGCTGGACCAGGGGGCGCGAGCAGTACTTC
CASSWTRGREQYF
>few|TRBJ1-1|TRBV7-2|-
TGTGCCAGCAGCCAGAGGGAGACTAACACTGAAGCTTTCTTT
CASSQRETNTEAFF
>-|TRBJ1-2|TRBV10-3|-
TGTGCCATCAGTGAGTCATCAGGGTTCGATAGCTACACCTTC
CAISESSGFDSYTF
>-|TRBJ2-7|TRBV5-1|-
TGCGCCAGCAGCTTGGAGTTGGGCAGCTACGAGCAGTACTTC
CASSLELGSYEQYF
>-|TRBJ1-1|TRBV18|TRBD1
TGTGCCACCGAACGGGACAGGGGCACTGAAGCTTTCTTT
CATERDRGTEAFF
>-|TRBJ2-7|TRBV29-1|TRBD1
TGCAGCGTTTTAGTTCAGGGGGCAGGAGAGCAGTACTTC
CSVLVQGAGEQYF
>-|TRBJ2-1|TRBV10-3|TRBD1
TGTGCCATCACCCAGGGGGACAGACCTACCAATGAGCAGTTCTTC
CAITQGDRPTNEQFF
>-|TRBJ2-5|TRBV19|TRBD1
TGTGCCAGTAGTCCCGGACAGGGTTGGGGGCAAGAGACCCAGTACTTC
CASSPGQGWGQETQYF
>-|TRBJ2-3|TRBV3-1/TRBV3-2|TRBD2
TGTGCCAGCACCCGACTAGCGGGAGGCGCCGATACGCAGTATTTT
CASTRLAGGADTQYF
>-|TRBJ1-2|TRBV5-1|-
TGCGCCAGCAGCCCCTCCCCTCACTATGGCTACACCTTC
CASSPSPHYGYTF
>-|TRBJ1-1|TRBV6-5|TRBD1
TGTGCCAGCAGTTACTCGACAGGGCCCGGGAACACTGAAGCTTTCTTT
CASSYSTGPGNTEAFF
>-|TRBJ1-1|TRBV19|-
TGTGCCAGTAGTACTCCCCTCTGGGGGCCCAAGAACACTGAAGCTTTCTTT
CASSTPLWGPKNTEAFF
>-|TRBJ1-1|TRBV4-2|TRBD1
TGTGCCAGCAGCCAAGACCAAGTTGCAGGGGGCGTAGGAGCTTTCTTT
CASSQDQVAGGVGAFF